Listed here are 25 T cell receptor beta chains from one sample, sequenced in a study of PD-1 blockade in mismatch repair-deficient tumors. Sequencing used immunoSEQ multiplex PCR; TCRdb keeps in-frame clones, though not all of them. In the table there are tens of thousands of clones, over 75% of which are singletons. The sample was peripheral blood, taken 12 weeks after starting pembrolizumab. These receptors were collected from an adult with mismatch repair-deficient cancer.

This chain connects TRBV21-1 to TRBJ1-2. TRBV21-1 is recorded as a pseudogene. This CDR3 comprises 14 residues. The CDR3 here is CASIPLCMNYGYTF. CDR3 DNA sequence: TGTGCCAGCATTCCATTGTGTATGAACTATGGCTACACCTTC.

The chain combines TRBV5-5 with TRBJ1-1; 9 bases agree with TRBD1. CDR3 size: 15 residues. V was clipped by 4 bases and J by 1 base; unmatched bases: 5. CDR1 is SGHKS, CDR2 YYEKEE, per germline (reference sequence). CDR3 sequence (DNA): TGTGCCAGCAGCACGGACAGGGGCGGGAACACTGAAGCTTTCTTT. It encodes CASSTDRGGNTEAFF.

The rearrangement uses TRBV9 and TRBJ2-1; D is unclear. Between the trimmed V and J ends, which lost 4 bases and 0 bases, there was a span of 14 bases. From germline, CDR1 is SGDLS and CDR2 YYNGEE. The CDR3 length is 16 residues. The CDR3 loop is CASSQDGPSSYNEQFF. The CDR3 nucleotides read TGTGCCAGCAGCCAGGACGGCCCTAGCTCCTACAATGAGCAGTTCTTC.

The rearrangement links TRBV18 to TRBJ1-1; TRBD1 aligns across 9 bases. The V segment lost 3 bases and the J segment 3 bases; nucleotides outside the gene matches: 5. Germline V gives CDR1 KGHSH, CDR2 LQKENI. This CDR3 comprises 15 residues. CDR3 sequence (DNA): TGTGCCAGCTCACCGCGCGACAGGGGGGACACTGAAGCTTTCTTT. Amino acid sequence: CASSPRDRGDTEAFF. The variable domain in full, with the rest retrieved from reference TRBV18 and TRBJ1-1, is NAGVMQNPRHLVRRRGQEARLRCSPMKGHSHVYWYRQLPEEGLKFMVYLQKENIIDESGMPKERFSAEFPKEGPSILRIQQVVRGDSAAYFCASSPRDRGDTEAFFGQGTRLTVV.

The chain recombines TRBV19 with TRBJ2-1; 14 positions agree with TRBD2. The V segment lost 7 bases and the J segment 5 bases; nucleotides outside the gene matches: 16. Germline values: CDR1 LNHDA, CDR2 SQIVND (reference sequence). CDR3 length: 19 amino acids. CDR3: CASNFAGLAGGPSDNEQFF. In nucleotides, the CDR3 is TGTGCCAGTAACTTCGCCGGACTAGCGGGAGGACCGAGTGACAATGAGCAGTTCTTC.

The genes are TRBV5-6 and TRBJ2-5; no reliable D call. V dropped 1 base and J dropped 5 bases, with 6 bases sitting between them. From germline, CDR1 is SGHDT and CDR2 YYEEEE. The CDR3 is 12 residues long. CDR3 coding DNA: TGTGCCAGCAGCTTGATCTGGGAGACCCAGTACTTC. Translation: CASSLIWETQYF.

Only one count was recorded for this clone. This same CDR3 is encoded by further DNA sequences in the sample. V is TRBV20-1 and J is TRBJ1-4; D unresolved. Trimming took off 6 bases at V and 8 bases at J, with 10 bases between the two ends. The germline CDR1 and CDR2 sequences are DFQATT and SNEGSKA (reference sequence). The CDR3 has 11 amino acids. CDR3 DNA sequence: TGCAGTGCGAAGAGAGACGAAAAACTGTTTTTT. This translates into CSAKRDEKLFF.

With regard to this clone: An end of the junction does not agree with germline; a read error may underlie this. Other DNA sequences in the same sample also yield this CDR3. As DNA, the CDR3 is TGTGCCAGCAGCCTAGACGGGAGGGCCACCGGGGAGCTGTTTTTT. This translates into CASSLDGRATGELFF. The chain uses TRBV11-3 and TRBJ2-2; TRBD2 matches at 8 bases. Looked up from germline, CDR1 is SGHNT and CDR2 is YENEEA. The CDR3 runs 15 residues. The full variable domain, in which reference TRBV11-3 and TRBJ2-2 provide the parts outside the CDR3, is EAGVVQSPRYKIIEKKQPVAFWCNPISGHNTLYWYLQNLGQGPELLIRYENEEAVDDSQLPKDRFSAERLKGVDSTLKIQPAELGDSAVYLCASSLDGRATGELFFGEGSRLTVL.

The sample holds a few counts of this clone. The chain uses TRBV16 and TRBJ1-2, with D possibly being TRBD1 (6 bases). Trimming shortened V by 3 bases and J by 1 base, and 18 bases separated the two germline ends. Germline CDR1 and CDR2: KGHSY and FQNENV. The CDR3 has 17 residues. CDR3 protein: CASSQSRTVKNNYGYTF. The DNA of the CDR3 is TGTGCCAGCAGCCAGTCAAGGACAGTTAAGAATAACTATGGCTACACCTTC. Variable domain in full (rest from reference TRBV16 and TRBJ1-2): GEEVAQTPKHLVRGEGQKAKLYCAPIKGHSYVFWYQQVLKNEFKFLISFQNENVFDETGMPKERFSAKCLPNSPCSLEIQATKLEDSAVYFCASSQSRTVKNNYGYTFGSGTRLTVV.

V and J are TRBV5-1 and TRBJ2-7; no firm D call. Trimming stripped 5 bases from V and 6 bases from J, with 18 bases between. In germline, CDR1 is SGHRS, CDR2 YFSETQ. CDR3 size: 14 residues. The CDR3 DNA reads TGCGCCAGCAGAGCTACGGAAGTCAGGTCCGAGCAGTACTTC. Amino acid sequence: CASRATEVRSEQYF.

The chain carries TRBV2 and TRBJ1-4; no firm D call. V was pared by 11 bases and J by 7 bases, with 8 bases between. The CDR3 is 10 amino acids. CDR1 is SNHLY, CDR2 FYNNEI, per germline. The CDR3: CACGVEKLFF. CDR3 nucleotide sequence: TGTGCCTGCGGGGTTGAAAAACTGTTTTTT.

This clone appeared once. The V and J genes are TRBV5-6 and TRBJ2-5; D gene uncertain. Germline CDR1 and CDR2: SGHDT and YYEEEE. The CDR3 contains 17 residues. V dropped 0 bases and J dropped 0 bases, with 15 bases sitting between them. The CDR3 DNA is TGTGCCAGCAGCTTGGTGATTCCTAAATCGTACCAAGAGACCCAGTACTTC. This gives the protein CASSLVIPKSYQETQYF.

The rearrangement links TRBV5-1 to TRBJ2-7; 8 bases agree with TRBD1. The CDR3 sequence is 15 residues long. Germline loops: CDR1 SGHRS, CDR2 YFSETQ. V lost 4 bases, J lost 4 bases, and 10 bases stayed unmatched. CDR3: CASSPVTRTGYEQYF. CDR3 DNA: TGCGCCAGCAGCCCAGTAACCCGGACAGGGTACGAGCAGTACTTC.

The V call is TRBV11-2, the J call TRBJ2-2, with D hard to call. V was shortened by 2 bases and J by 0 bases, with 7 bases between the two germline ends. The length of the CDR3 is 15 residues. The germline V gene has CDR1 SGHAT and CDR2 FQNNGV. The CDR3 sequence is CASSLNQANTGELFF. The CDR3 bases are TGTGCCAGCAGCTTAAACCAAGCGAACACCGGGGAGCTGTTTTTT. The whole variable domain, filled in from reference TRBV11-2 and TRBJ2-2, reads EAGVAQSPRYKIIEKRQSVAFWCNPISGHATLYWYQQILGQGPKLLIQFQNNGVVDDSQLPKDRFSAERLKGVDSTLKIQPAKLEDSAVYLCASSLNQANTGELFFGEGSRLTVL.

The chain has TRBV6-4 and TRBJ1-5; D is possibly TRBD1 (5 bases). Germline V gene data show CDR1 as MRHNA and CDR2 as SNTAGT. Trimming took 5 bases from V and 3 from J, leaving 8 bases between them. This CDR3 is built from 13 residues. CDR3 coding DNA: TGTGCCAGCAGTATGGACATCAATCAGCCCCAGCATTTT. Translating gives CASSMDINQPQHF.

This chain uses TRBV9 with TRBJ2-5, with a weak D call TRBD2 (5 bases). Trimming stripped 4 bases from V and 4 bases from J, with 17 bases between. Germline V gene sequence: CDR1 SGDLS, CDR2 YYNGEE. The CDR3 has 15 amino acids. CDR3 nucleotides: TGTGCCAGCAGCTCATACCCCATGAGCGGAGAGACCCAGTACTTC. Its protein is CASSSYPMSGETQYF.

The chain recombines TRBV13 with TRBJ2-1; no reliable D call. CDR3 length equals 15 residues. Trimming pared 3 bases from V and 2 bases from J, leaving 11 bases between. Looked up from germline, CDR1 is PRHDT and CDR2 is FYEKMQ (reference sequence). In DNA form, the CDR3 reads TGTGCCAGCAGCTTCTTACTGAAGGCCTACAATGAGCAGTTCTTC. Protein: CASSFLLKAYNEQFF.

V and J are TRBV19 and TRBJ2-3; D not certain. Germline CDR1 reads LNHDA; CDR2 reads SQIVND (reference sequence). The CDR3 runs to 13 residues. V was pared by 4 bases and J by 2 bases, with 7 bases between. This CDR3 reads CASSTVHTDTQYF. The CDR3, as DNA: TGTGCCAGTAGTACCGTTCACACAGATACGCAGTATTTT.

In DNA form, the CDR3 reads TGTGCCAGCAGACTAGCGGGAGGCCTCCTCGAGCAGTACTTC. Translation: CASRLAGGLLEQYF. V is TRBV7-8 and J is TRBJ2-7; the match to TRBD2 covers 12 bases. This CDR3 is 14 amino acids long. Trimming took 6 bases from V and 6 from J; bases not matched to a gene: 6. Germline values: CDR1 SGHVS, CDR2 FQNEAQ.

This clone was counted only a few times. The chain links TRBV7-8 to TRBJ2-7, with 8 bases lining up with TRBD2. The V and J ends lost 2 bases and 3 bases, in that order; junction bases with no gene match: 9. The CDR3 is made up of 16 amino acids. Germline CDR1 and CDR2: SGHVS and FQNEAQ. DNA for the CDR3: TGTGCCAGCAGCTTACTACCGGGACTAGGTATCTACGAGCAGTACTTC. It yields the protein CASSLLPGLGIYEQYF.

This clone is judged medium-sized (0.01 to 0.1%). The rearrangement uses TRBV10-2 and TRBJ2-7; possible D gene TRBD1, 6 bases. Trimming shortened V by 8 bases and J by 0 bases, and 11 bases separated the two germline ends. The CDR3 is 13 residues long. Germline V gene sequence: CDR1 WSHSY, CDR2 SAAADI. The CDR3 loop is CASLGTNSYEQYF. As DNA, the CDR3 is TGCGCCAGCCTGGGGACAAACTCCTACGAGCAGTACTTC.

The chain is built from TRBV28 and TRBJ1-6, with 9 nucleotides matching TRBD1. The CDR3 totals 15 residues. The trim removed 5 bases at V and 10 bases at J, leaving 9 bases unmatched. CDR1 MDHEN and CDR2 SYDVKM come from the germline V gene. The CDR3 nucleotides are TGTGCCAGCAGTAGAAGGGACAGGGATCGGTCACCCCTCCACTTT. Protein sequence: CASSRRDRDRSPLHF.

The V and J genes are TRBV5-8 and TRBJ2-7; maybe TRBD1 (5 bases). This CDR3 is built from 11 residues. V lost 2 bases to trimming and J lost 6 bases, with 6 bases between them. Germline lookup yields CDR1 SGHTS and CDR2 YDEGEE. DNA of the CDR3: TGTGCCAGCAGCTTAACAGGCGAGCAGTACTTC. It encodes CASSLTGEQYF.

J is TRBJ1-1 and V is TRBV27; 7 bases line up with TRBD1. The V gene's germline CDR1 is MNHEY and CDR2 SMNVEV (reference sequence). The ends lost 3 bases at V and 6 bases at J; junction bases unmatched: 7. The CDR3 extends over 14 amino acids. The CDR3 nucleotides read TGTGCCAGCAGTTTCCTCAGGGGGGACTCTGAAGCTTTCTTT. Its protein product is CASSFLRGDSEAFF.

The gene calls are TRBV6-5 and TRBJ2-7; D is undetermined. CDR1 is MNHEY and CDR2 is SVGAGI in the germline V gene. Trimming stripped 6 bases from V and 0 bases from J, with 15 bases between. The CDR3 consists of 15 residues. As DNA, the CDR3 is TGTGCCAGCAGACCCCGTCTGGCCCTCTCCTACGAGCAGTACTTC. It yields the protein CASRPRLALSYEQYF.